One TCR beta chain is described in this entry. The clone's antigen remains unknown. Per-nucleotide qualities are absent, and no much larger clonotype sits a single base away. The CDR3 holds 13 amino acids from the cysteine to the phenylalanine. CDR3 DNA is the only sequence kept; it has 39 bases, read in frame from the first base. From the germline V gene, CDR1 is MNHNS and CDR2 is SASEGT. Cut back by 2 bases and 2 bases, the V and J ends lie 6 bases apart. These data are taken from a study of blood T cell repertoires in COVID-19 (dated by TCRdb to 2020 to 2022). Regarding the complete study: Samples from collaborators originated in the United States, Italy and Spain and spanned both the acute and convalescent phases of COVID-19. The prospective study material was composed of cDNA or gDNA derived from T cells, B-cell-depleted T cells, or PBMCs. The dataset comprised deeply sampled blood TCRbeta repertoires from subjects exposed to, actively infected with, or recovered from COVID-19. A freely available public database, intended as a resource for researchers studying the immune response to SARS-CoV-2, is where the repertoires were released. Samples came from the ongoing ImmuneRACE study (first 160 participants) plus 1,254 subjects from 6 global collaborators. The sample metadata nearly always contained a de-identified subject ID, COVID-19 status, age in years and sex. Where available, HLA class I and class II types were obtained from metadata supplied by the sample provider rather than from assay-based typing. What the authors observed across the whole study: The quantity of clinical and demographic metadata differed by source and by participant and was supplied without curation.

TCRbeta CDR3 regions were amplified from genomic DNA by means of the immunoSEQ Assay, a bias-controlled multiplex PCR. Per the source publication's procedure: The number of nucleated cells in each sample was estimated from the amplification of reference gene primers within the assay. To quantify the absolute abundance of each unique TCRbeta CDR3 rearrangement, sequence reads were collapsed and filtered. For each sample, productive Simpson clonality was calculated by taking the square root of Simpson's diversity index across productive rearrangements. Not all clones reach the TCRdb copy of this immuneACCESS table, which keeps in-frame sequences only. Checked studies attribute under half of the gap to unresolved V genes and leave the rest unexplained. V and J calls plus clone size are reproduced from that table; the DNA served to infer D and trimming. In this sample the table shows hundreds of thousands of clones, about 90% of which occur a single time. Approximately 12% of the sample rests with the top ten.

One collaborating source in Seattle enrolled patients while the patients were actively infected and followed the patients over time throughout the course of disease. Each collaborating institution followed its own protocols to collect whole blood in K2EDTA tubes. For TCRbeta analysis, collaborators shipped samples as frozen whole blood, isolated PBMCs, or DNA extracted from either of those sample types. This clonotype was obtained from a woman between 25 and 40 years old with COVID-19, enrolled during active disease. The rearrangement joined TRBV6-1 to TRBJ1-1; the D gene cannot be named for sure. Specimen: peripheral blood. In nucleotides, the sequence is TGTGCCAGCAGTGAATGGGCCAACACTGAAGCTTTCTTT. Translated, it reads CASSEWANTEAFF.